The 25 T cell receptor beta chains presented below share a single source sample, sequenced in a study of T cells in Graves' hyperthyroidism and ophthalmopathy. RNA transcripts were the template for amplifying TCR beta CDR3 regions. First-round RT-PCR of the TCR CDR3 relied on the HTBI primer set. TCRdb independently ran MiXCR on the multiplex PCR reads; one entry per CDR3 protein. The data contain over 300,000 distinct CDR3 sequences, about 15% of them seen just once; the ten biggest clones take up approximately 11%. The sequencing sample was made of blood. These TCRs come from a woman aged 60-75 years with Graves' hyperthyroidism.

This clonotype showed up many times. The chain carries TRBV18 and TRBJ2-1; the match to TRBD1 covers 7 bases. This CDR3 contains 16 residues. The germline CDR1 and CDR2 sequences are KGHSH and LQKENI. Trimming took 3 bases from V and 6 from J; bases not matched to a gene: 11. The CDR3 here is CASSPYLWTGANEQFF. CDR3 DNA sequence: TGTGCCAGCTCACCCTACCTCTGGACAGGAGCCAATGAGCAGTTCTTC.

The chain uses TRBV12-3 or TRBV12-4 and TRBJ1-5; possible D gene TRBD1, 6 bases. This CDR3 spans 16 amino acids. Trimming stripped 3 bases from V and 2 bases from J, with 14 bases between. The CDR3 region has the DNA TGTGCCAGCAGTTTCCTAGGGGGGGATGGCAATCAGCCCCAGCATTTT. The encoded protein is CASSFLGGDGNQPQHF.

This clonotype has ten or more counts. The chain couples TRBV2 to TRBJ2-2; 9 positions match TRBD1. CDR1 is SNHLY, CDR2 FYNNEI, per germline. V gave up 7 bases and J gave up 4 bases; unmatched junction bases: 4. The CDR3 runs 14 residues. For the CDR3, the DNA is TGTGCCAGCAAAGGACAGGGGATCACCGGGGAGCTGTTTTTT. Translation gives CASKGQGITGELFF.

This clonotype came up a few times. V usage is TRBV19 and J usage is TRBJ1-4, with no clear D. The germline V gene has CDR1 LNHDA and CDR2 SQIVND (reference sequence). The CDR3 is 12 residues long. The CDR3 loop reads CVSTSTNEKLFF. CDR3 nucleotide sequence: TGTGTTTCGACATCCACTAATGAAAAACTGTTTTTT. Supplemented by reference TRBV19 and TRBJ1-4, the full variable domain reads DGGITQSPKYLFRKEGQNVTLSCEQNLNHDAMYWYRQDPGQGLRLIYYSQIVNDFQKGDIAEGYSVSREKKESFPLTVTSAQKNPTAFYLCVSTSTNEKLFFGSGTQLSVL.

The rearrangement links TRBV10-1 to TRBJ2-6; D tentatively reads TRBD1 or TRBD2 (5 bases each). The CDR3 sequence is 18 residues long. Trimming stripped 4 bases from V and 4 bases from J, with 20 bases between. CDR1 and CDR2 (germline): WNHNN, SYGVQD (reference sequence). CDR3 region: CASSVPGRRAKGANVLTF. The CDR3 nucleotides are TGCGCCAGCAGTGTACCGGGACGCCGAGCCAAAGGGGCCAACGTCCTGACTTTC.

The CDR3 DNA follows: TGTGCCAGCAGCCAAGATCCATCAGCAACTAATGAAAAACTGTTTTTT. It encodes CASSQDPSATNEKLFF. This rearrangement joins TRBV4-2 to TRBJ1-4; D gene uncertain. The ends were cut back, 0 bases at V and 0 bases at J, with 8 bases in the middle. Germline V gene data show CDR1 as LGHNA and CDR2 as YNFKEQ. CDR3 length equals 16 residues.

This clonotype was picked up many times. V is TRBV2 and J is TRBJ2-1; D unresolved. Germline V gene data show CDR1 as SNHLY and CDR2 as FYNNEI. Trimming shortened V by 4 bases and J by 6 bases, and 10 bases separated the two germline ends. The length of the CDR3 is 13 residues. CDR3 loop: CASSVGYPNEQFF. As DNA, the CDR3 is TGTGCCAGCAGTGTCGGCTACCCCAATGAGCAGTTCTTC.

The J gene is TRBJ2-1, the V gene TRBV12-3 or TRBV12-4; 10 nucleotides align to TRBD2. There are 15 residues in the CDR3. V was clipped by 2 bases and J by 5 bases; unmatched bases: 3. The CDR3 bases are TGTGCCAGCAGTTTACCTAGCGGGGGCAACAATGAGCAGTTCTTC. Its translation: CASSLPSGGNNEQFF.

Comments on this clonotype: With a much larger clone just one base away, this may be a read error. This chain joins TRBV2 and TRBJ1-1, with 7 nucleotides matching TRBD1. The CDR3 is made up of 12 amino acids. Germline V lookup: CDR1 SNHLY, CDR2 FYNNEI. This CDR3 is CAGTALNTGAFF. DNA of the CDR3: TGTGCCGGGACAGCCCTGAACACTGGAGCTTTCTTT.

This clonotype has more than one count but fewer than ten. The gene calls are TRBV20-1 and TRBJ2-3; D remains ambiguous. Deletions cut 3 bases from V and 5 bases from J, with 6 bases between. The CDR3 is 11 amino acids. Per germline, CDR1 DFQATT and CDR2 SNEGSKA (reference sequence). The DNA for the CDR3 is TGCAGTGCTAGTGATAGAGATACGCAGTATTTT. Translated, it gives CSASDRDTQYF.

This clonotype has a handful of counts. This chain uses TRBV5-1 with TRBJ2-5; TRBD2 matches at 9 bases. The germline V gene encodes CDR1 SGHRS and CDR2 YFSETQ. This CDR3 has 17 residues. V shed 3 bases, J shed 3 bases, and the junction held 12 bases outside the gene matches. The CDR3 is CASSSGLAPSGEETQYF. CDR3 nucleotides: TGCGCCAGCAGCTCAGGACTAGCGCCTAGCGGGGAAGAGACCCAGTACTTC.

This clonotype came up once. It may be a read error: a sequence one base away is much more abundant. CDR3 residues: CASSFFTSGGYDQYF. CDR3 sequence (DNA): TGTGCCAGCAGCTTTTTCACTAGCGGGGGGTACGATCAGTACTTC. The V and J genes are TRBV11-2 and TRBJ2-7; 12 positions match TRBD2. The CDR3 is 15 amino acids. Germline CDR1 is SGHAT and CDR2 is FQNNGV.

The V call is TRBV5-6, the J call TRBJ1-5, with TRBD1 as a possible D gene (6 bases). V shed 4 bases and J shed 7 bases, with 18 bases lying between them. This CDR3 has 15 amino acids. In germline, CDR1 is SGHDT, CDR2 YYEEEE. DNA for the CDR3: TGTGCCAGCAGCCGTTCGTGGGGGGCCGGCCAGCCCCAGCATTTT. Its translation is CASSRSWGAGQPQHF.

This clonotype was counted ten times or more. This sequence joins TRBV7-9 and TRBJ2-3; D is uncertain. This CDR3 is 14 amino acids long. Germline CDR1 reads SEHNR; CDR2 reads FQNEAQ (reference sequence). V lost 0 bases to trimming and J lost 0 bases, with 4 bases between them. CDR3 nucleotide sequence: TGTGCCAGCAGCTTAGCGTCTAGCACAGATACGCAGTATTTT. Its protein product is CASSLASSTDTQYF.

The table lists this clonotype with many counts. The chain recombines TRBV28 with TRBJ1-1, with TRBD1 matching over 7 bases. The V gene end was trimmed by 5 bases and the J gene end by 1 base; junction bases not matched to a gene: 7. This CDR3 is 15 amino acids long. Germline V CDR1 and CDR2: MDHEN, SYDVKM. The CDR3 is CASSLGTARNTEAFF. The CDR3 DNA reads as TGTGCCAGCAGTCTAGGGACAGCCAGGAACACTGAAGCTTTCTTT.

Only a few counts were recorded for this clonotype. V and J are TRBV3-1 and TRBJ1-2, with no clear D. CDR3 length: 11 residues. V gave up 0 bases and J gave up 10 bases, with 6 bases separating them. Germline V lookup: CDR1 LGHDT, CDR2 YNNKEL (reference sequence). CDR3 nucleotide sequence: TGTGCCAGCAGCCAAGATCTCGACTACACCTTC. Encoded protein: CASSQDLDYTF.

This clonotype appeared many times. The chain combines TRBV14 with TRBJ2-3; weak D call: TRBD1 (6 bases). The CDR3 consists of 14 residues. V lost 1 base and J 3 bases, leaving 8 bases between the germline ends. Germline V lookup: CDR1 SGHDN, CDR2 FVKESK. The CDR3 sequence: CASSQAQGTDTQYF. The CDR3 DNA reads as TGTGCCAGCAGCCAAGCCCAGGGGACAGATACGCAGTATTTT. Combining the CDR3 with reference TRBV14 and TRBJ2-3 gives the whole variable domain EAGVTQFPSHSVIEKGQTVTLRCDPISGHDNLYWYRRVMGKEIKFLLHFVKESKQDESGMPNNRFLAERTGGTYSTLKVQPAELEDSGVYFCASSQAQGTDTQYFGPGTRLTVL.

The table lists this clonotype with many counts. V usage is TRBV7-9 and J usage is TRBJ2-7; 8 bases map to TRBD2. This CDR3 has 15 amino acids. The germline V gene has CDR1 SEHNR and CDR2 FQNEAQ (reference sequence). Unmatched junction bases numbered 4, after V lost 1 base and J lost 2 bases. CDR3: CASSLEGLVAYEQYF. For the CDR3, the DNA is TGTGCCAGCAGCTTAGAGGGACTAGTGGCCTACGAGCAGTACTTC.

J is TRBJ1-1 and V is TRBV5-4, with D perhaps TRBD1 (5 bases). Germline CDR1 reads SGHNT; CDR2 reads YYREEE (reference sequence). CDR3 length: 16 residues. Between the trimmed V and J ends, which lost 4 bases and 5 bases, there was a span of 21 bases. The DNA of the CDR3 is TGTGCCAGCAGCACATCCGGGACCCGTAGTCTTACTGAAGCTTTCTTT. Amino acids: CASSTSGTRSLTEAFF.

The V call is TRBV5-1, the J call TRBJ2-3; 7 bases align to TRBD2. Germline V CDR1 and CDR2: SGHRS, YFSETQ. This CDR3 region has 15 residues. The J segment lost 5 bases and the V segment lost 6 bases, leaving 12 bases of the junction unmatched. The chain's CDR3 is CASTSGRAREDTQYF. For the CDR3, the DNA is TGCGCCAGCACCTCGGGGAGGGCCAGGGAAGATACGCAGTATTTT.

This clonotype was recorded many times. The V and J genes are TRBV11-3 and TRBJ1-1; 9 positions agree with TRBD1. The CDR3 totals 15 residues. The J segment lost 3 bases and the V segment lost 5 bases, leaving 7 bases of the junction unmatched. The germline gives CDR1 SGHNT, CDR2 YENEEA. CDR3 nucleotides: TGTGCCAGCAGCCGAGGACAGGGGAGGGACACTGAAGCTTTCTTT. Translated: CASSRGQGRDTEAFF.

This clonotype was observed at least ten times. The J gene is TRBJ2-7, the V gene TRBV18, with 7 bases that match TRBD1. CDR3 length: 15 amino acids. Germline-derived CDR1 and CDR2 are KGHSH and LQKENI. Unmatched junction bases numbered 11, after V lost 3 bases and J lost 6 bases. Here the CDR3 reads CASSPQVTGQSEQYF. The DNA of the CDR3 is TGTGCCAGCTCACCCCAGGTGACAGGGCAAAGCGAGCAGTACTTC.

This clonotype was detected ten times or more. The chain is built from TRBV20-1 and TRBJ2-3; possibly TRBD2 for D (5 bases). This CDR3 is 12 amino acids long. V lost 1 base to trimming and J lost 9 bases, with 11 bases between them. The germline V gene has CDR1 DFQATT and CDR2 SNEGSKA (reference sequence). The CDR3 region has the DNA TGCAGTGCTAGAGGTAACACGGGGACGCAGTATTTT. Protein: CSARGNTGTQYF.

At least ten counts were recorded for this clonotype. The V call is TRBV18, the J call TRBJ2-3; D is possibly TRBD2 (6 bases). Germline CDR1 reads KGHSH; CDR2 reads LQKENI. The CDR3 has 16 residues. V dropped 3 bases and J dropped 1 base, with 14 bases sitting between them. The CDR3 is CASSPGSPGGTDTQYF. CDR3 nucleotide sequence: TGTGCCAGCTCACCCGGGAGCCCCGGGGGCACAGATACGCAGTATTTT.

This clonotype appeared many times. The chain is built from TRBV28 and TRBJ2-7, with 11 positions matching TRBD2. In germline, CDR1 is MDHEN, CDR2 SYDVKM. The CDR3 runs to 14 residues. V trimming: 6 bases; J trimming: 7 bases; junction bases outside the gene matches: 8. CDR3: CASRGSGRAGEQYF. In DNA, the CDR3 is TGTGCCAGCAGGGGTAGCGGGAGGGCGGGGGAGCAGTACTTC.